One sample yielded the 12 T cell receptor beta chains listed below, sequenced in a study of monozygotic twins with inflammatory bowel disease. Reanalyzing the 5' RACE reads, TCRdb keeps one entry per CDR3 protein, without DNA. The listing records approximately 400,000 distinct CDR3 sequences. The sequencing input was blood. These receptors were obtained from a human donor with ulcerative colitis or Crohn's disease, or a healthy co-twin of an affected twin (not recorded which).

V is TRBV7-9 and J is TRBJ2-1; TCRdb's D call, TRBD2, is unchecked because there is no DNA. The CDR3 runs to 16 residues. Germline CDR1 is SEHNR and CDR2 is FQNEAQ (reference sequence). CDR3 sequence: CASSPPGTSDYNEQFF. Together with reference TRBV7-9 and TRBJ2-1, the CDR3 gives the full variable domain: DTGVSQNPRHKITKRGQNVTFRCDPISEHNRLYWYRQTLGQGPEFLTYFQNEAQLEKSRLLSDRFSAERPKGSFSTLEIQRTEQGDSAMYLCASSPPGTSDYNEQFFGPGTRLTVL.

The chain recombines TRBV6-1 with TRBJ1-6; TCRdb outputs TRBD1, but without DNA this stays unchecked. This CDR3 comprises 14 residues. In germline, CDR1 is MNHNS, CDR2 SASEGT. The CDR3 loop is CASSTGTGGSPLHF.

This sequence joins TRBV7-6 and TRBJ1-1. CDR1 and CDR2 (germline): SGHVS, FNYEAQ. The CDR3 totals 12 residues. The CDR3 protein is CASTDGGGAAFF.

This sequence joins TRBV30 and TRBJ2-7; TCRdb outputs TRBD1, but without DNA this stays unchecked. Germline assignment: CDR1 GTSNPN and CDR2 SVGIG (reference sequence). The CDR3 length is 14 residues. This CDR3 reads CACQGGAGSYEQYF.

The J gene is TRBJ2-3, the V gene TRBV10-3. This CDR3 has 16 amino acids. Germline V gene sequence: CDR1 ENHRY, CDR2 SYGVKD. CDR3 sequence reads: CAISESGQGGTDTQYF.

CDR3 amino acids: CSVVVQGVNEQYF. The chain couples TRBV29-1 to TRBJ2-7; TCRdb's D gene call, TRBD1, goes unchecked for lack of DNA. The CDR3 has 13 amino acids. The germline CDR1 and CDR2 sequences are SQVTM and ANQGSEA.

This chain links TRBV7-3 with TRBJ1-2; the TCRdb call, TRBD1, lacks DNA for checking. CDR1 is SGHTA, CDR2 FQGTGA, per germline. The CDR3 is 15 amino acids. The CDR3: CASSSRGREGGGYTF. The variable domain in full, with the rest retrieved from reference TRBV7-3 and TRBJ1-2, is GAGVSQTPSNKVTEKGKYVELRCDPISGHTALYWYRQSLGQGPEFLIYFQGTGAADDSGLPNDRFFAVRPEGSVSTLKIQRTERGDSAVYLCASSSRGREGGGYTFGSGTRLTVV.

The chain is built from TRBV5-1 and TRBJ2-1; there is no DNA to check the TCRdb D call of TRBD2. Germline lookup yields CDR1 SGHRS and CDR2 YFSETQ. The CDR3 spans 15 residues. CDR3 in amino acids: CASGLRDSGGNEQFF.

The CDR3 here is CSASQTSGKNEQYF. The chain recombines TRBV20-1 with TRBJ2-7; the D gene TCRdb calls, TRBD2, cannot be checked with no DNA. This CDR3 is built from 14 residues. The germline V gene encodes CDR1 DFQATT and CDR2 SNEGSKA (reference sequence).

The chain is built from TRBV20-1 and TRBJ2-1; TCRdb outputs TRBD2, but without DNA this stays unchecked. In germline, CDR1 is DFQATT, CDR2 SNEGSKA (reference sequence). The CDR3 spans 18 residues. The CDR3 here is CSALRGTSGRSSYNEQFF.

V is TRBV5-1 and J is TRBJ1-5; checking the TCRdb D call of TRBD1 is not possible without DNA. The CDR3 is made up of 13 amino acids. Germline values: CDR1 SGHRS, CDR2 YFSETQ. Here the CDR3 reads CASSSTGDQPQHF.

This chain joins TRBV20-1 and TRBJ2-4. Germline V gene data show CDR1 as DFQATT and CDR2 as SNEGSKA (reference sequence). The CDR3 extends over 11 amino acids. The CDR3 spells CSAPAKNIQYF.